This T cell receptor beta chain was found in a study of control samples from healthy donors and cancer patients. The repertoire was sequenced with immunoSEQ multiplex PCR; TCRdb's copy has only in-frame clones and lacks some. The data hold approximately 150,000 clones, with 91% observed a single time. This CDR3 comprises 20 residues. In germline, CDR1 is KGHDR, CDR2 SFDVKD. V was cut by 11 bases and J by 0 bases, with 31 bases left in between. This clonotype was obtained from a man younger than 45 in good health. This chain links TRBV24-1 with TRBJ1-3, with a possible D match to TRBD1 (6 bases). Sequenced sample: blood. This CDR3 is CAIQSCGDTVVVSSGNTIYF. The CDR3, as DNA: TGTGCCATCCAGAGTTGTGGGGACACAGTAGTAGTTAGCTCTGGAAACACCATATATTTT.